Listed below are T cell receptor beta chains from one sample, sequenced in a study of cytomegalovirus exposure and HLA in healthy donors. Method: immunoSEQ multiplex PCR; TCRdb's copy keeps in-frame clones and lacks some. Seen here are approximately 32,000 clones, more than 90% observed once, and the top ten hold approximately 2.6%. The material sequenced was PBMCs. The receptors were gathered from a woman aged 18-29 years in good health and CMV-seronegative. Both conserved end residues are part of each CDR3. The D gene is left open where the match is weak. For some rows the clone size is stated as once, few or many, or as a class when expanded; others skip it.

D gene	V gene	clone size	J gene	CDR3 DNA	CDR3 protein
NA	TRBV5-1	NA	TRBJ1-1	TGCGCCAGCAGCTGGCGGAGGGAGAACACTGAAGCTTTCTTT	CASSWRRENTEAFF
NA	TRBV19	NA	TRBJ1-2	TGTGCCAGTAGTATCGGGAGGTTTTACATTGGAGGCTACACCTTC	CASSIGRFYIGGYTF
TRBD2	TRBV19	once	TRBJ2-7	TGTGCCAGTAGTACCCCCTTCGGGAGGGGCTACGAGCAGTACTTC	CASSTPFGRGYEQYF
TRBD2	TRBV7-2	NA	TRBJ2-4	TGTGCCAGCAGCTTAGCCGGGGGGACCAAAAACATTCAGTACTTC	CASSLAGGTKNIQYF
NA	TRBV27	NA	TRBJ2-1	TGTGCCAGCAGTTCATATCCGGGGGGCAACTCCTACAATGAGCAGTTCTTC	CASSSYPGGNSYNEQFF
NA	TRBV7-9	NA	TRBJ2-2	TGTTCCAGCAGCTTATTGGGAGCGAACACCGGGGAGCTGTTTTTT	CSSSLLGANTGELFF
TRBD2	TRBV5-4	NA	TRBJ2-1	TGTGCCAGCAGCCCTGGACTAGCGGGAGATATGCCCTACAATGAGCAGTTCTTC	CASSPGLAGDMPYNEQFF
NA	TRBV9	NA	TRBJ1-4	TGTGCCAGCAGCGTAGGAGATTCGTATGAAAAACTGTTTTTT	CASSVGDSYEKLFF
NA	TRBV25-1	NA	TRBJ1-2	TGTGCCAGCAGCACCGGGAACTATGGCTACACCTTC	CASSTGNYGYTF
TRBD1	TRBV27	NA	TRBJ2-7	TGTGCCAGCAGTTCGGGACAGGGCCTCCCCTACTACTACGAGCAGTACTTC	CASSSGQGLPYYYEQYF
TRBD1	TRBV5-5	NA	TRBJ1-4	TGTGCCAGCAGCTTGGAACAGGGGAGCGAAAAACTGTTTTTT	CASSLEQGSEKLFF
NA	TRBV5-1	NA	TRBJ1-1	TGCGCCAGCAGCTTGGCCGGAAGGGGATACGGCACTGAAGCTTTCTTT	CASSLAGRGYGTEAFF
TRBD1	TRBV4-3	NA	TRBJ1-6	TGCGCCAGCAGCCAAGCCCAGTCCCCGGGACAGCTGAGTTCACCCCTCCACTTT	CASSQAQSPGQLSSPLHF
TRBD2	TRBV18	NA	TRBJ2-3	TGTGCCAGCTCACCACGGCTTCTAGCGGGAGTTACTAGCACAGATACGCAGTATTTT	CASSPRLLAGVTSTDTQYF
TRBD2	TRBV19	NA	TRBJ2-2	TGTGCCAGTAGTATTCTGCGGGAGTTAACGAACACCGGGGAGCTGTTTTTT	CASSILRELTNTGELFF
TRBD2	TRBV19	NA	TRBJ2-3	TGTGCCAGTAGTGCGGGACTAGCGGGCACAGATACGCAGTATTTT	CASSAGLAGTDTQYF
TRBD1	TRBV27	NA	TRBJ2-7	TGTGCCAGCAGTCTAGGGGAACCCGGGACAGGGGGTATCTACGAGCAGTACTTC	CASSLGEPGTGGIYEQYF
TRBD1	TRBV5-1	NA	TRBJ1-1	TGCGCCAGCAGCCTAGGGGGCGCAAACACTGAAGCTTTCTTT	CASSLGGANTEAFF
NA	TRBV5-4	NA	TRBJ2-1	TGTGCCAGCAGCCCCGGGACTCGCCTGACGGACAATGAGCAGTTCTTC	CASSPGTRLTDNEQFF
NA	TRBV9	NA	TRBJ2-2	TGTGCCAGCAGCGCAGGACTTGCGAACACCGGGGAGCTGTTTTTT	CASSAGLANTGELFF
NA	TRBV5-1	NA	TRBJ2-1	TGCGCCAGCAGCTTTCTTCCGCTACCCTCCTACAATGAGCAGTTCTTC	CASSFLPLPSYNEQFF
TRBD1	TRBV4-2	NA	TRBJ1-2	TGTGCCAGCAGCCTCACCCCAGGACAGGGCGATTATGGCTACACCTTC	CASSLTPGQGDYGYTF
NA	TRBV7-9	NA	TRBJ1-4	TGTGCCAGCAGCCCCCGGGAGGGGCGCTCAACTAATGAAAAACTGTTTTTT	CASSPREGRSTNEKLFF
TRBD1	TRBV11-1	once	TRBJ2-7	TGTGCCAGCAGCCGGAGCTGGGACAGAGGCTACGAGCAGTACTTC	CASSRSWDRGYEQYF
NA	TRBV5-6	NA	TRBJ2-4	TGTGCCAGCAGCTTGCAAGGGGAGGTTGCCAAAAACATTCAGTACTTC	CASSLQGEVAKNIQYF
NA	TRBV10-3	once	TRBJ1-4	TGTGCCATCAGTGACGGGCAGGGTGAAAAACTGTTTTTT	CAISDGQGEKLFF
TRBD1	TRBV5-1	NA	TRBJ1-1	TGCGCCAGCAGCCTGTCGACAGGGGGACCGACTGAAGCTTTCTTT	CASSLSTGGPTEAFF
NA	TRBV28	NA	TRBJ2-6	TGTGCCAGCACGACACAGGGTCTGCTGTCTGGGGCCAACGTCCTGACTTTC	CASTTQGLLSGANVLTF
TRBD2	TRBV4-3	NA	TRBJ2-7	TGCGCCAGCAGCCCGGCGGCTAGCGGGAGGGTTTACGAGCAGTACTTC	CASSPAASGRVYEQYF
TRBD2	TRBV5-1	NA	TRBJ2-1	TGCGCCAGCAGCTTGAGCGGGAGTTGGGATGAGCAGTTCTTC	CASSLSGSWDEQFF
NA	TRBV19	NA	TRBJ1-2	TGTGCCAGTAGTTACCGCGTTCAGGGAGCGGGGAACTATGGCTACACCTTC	CASSYRVQGAGNYGYTF
TRBD1	TRBV7-3	NA	TRBJ1-2	TGTGCCAGCAGCTTACTCGCGGGACAGAGCTATGGCTACACCTTC	CASSLLAGQSYGYTF
TRBD1	TRBV28	NA	TRBJ2-7	TGTGCCAGCAGGACAGGGGGGGCTACCTCCTACGAGCAGTACTTC	CASRTGGATSYEQYF
TRBD1	TRBV23-1	NA	TRBJ1-2	TGCGCCAGCAGACCCTGGGACAGGGACATGAATGGCTACACCTTC	CASRPWDRDMNGYTF
TRBD2	TRBV5-1	NA	TRBJ2-2	TGCGCCAGCAGCTCGACTAGCGGGCTCCGGGAGCTGTTTTTT	CASSSTSGLRELFF
TRBD1	TRBV27	NA	TRBJ2-7	TGTGCCAGCAGTTTATCCGTAAAGGGGACAGGGGTTGTCTTC	CASSLSVKGTGVVF
NA	TRBV5-4	once	TRBJ2-3	TGTGCCAGCAGCTTCCCGGGAGTTAGCACAGATACGCAGTATTTT	CASSFPGVSTDTQYF
NA	TRBV9	NA	TRBJ2-7	TGTGCCAGCAGCGGAATCGTCCCCTACGAGCAGTACTTC	CASSGIVPYEQYF
NA	TRBV7-8	NA	TRBJ2-4	TGTGCCAGCAGCTCTAAAAACATTCAGTACTTC	CASSSKNIQYF
NA	TRBV7-2	NA	TRBJ1-5	TGTGCCAGCAGCCAAACAGGGATGGGTCAGCCCCAGCATTTT	CASSQTGMGQPQHF
NA	TRBV6-5	once	TRBJ2-7	TGTGCCAGCAGAGCCGGGACACTCTACGAGCAGTACTTC	CASRAGTLYEQYF
NA	TRBV11-2	NA	TRBJ2-1	TGTGCCAGCAGCCCCGCGGGAAACAACCACAATGAGCAGTTCTTC	CASSPAGNNHNEQFF
NA	TRBV2	once	TRBJ2-3	TGTGCCAGCCTGACGGAGCCCACAGATACGCAGTATTTT	CASLTEPTDTQYF
NA	TRBV5-4	NA	TRBJ2-7	TGTGCCAGCAGCCGCCGGGGTCCCGTCGGAGCCTACGAGCAGTACTTC	CASSRRGPVGAYEQYF
NA	TRBV29-1	NA	TRBJ1-3	TGCAGCGTTGAAGATCTAAGACGGAACGGGGGTTATGATGGAAACACCATATATTTT	CSVEDLRRNGGYDGNTIYF
NA	TRBV27	NA	TRBJ2-5	TGTGCCAGCAGTGTGACTAGTCCCGAGGTAAAAGAGACCCAGTACTTC	CASSVTSPEVKETQYF
TRBD1	TRBV28	once	TRBJ1-2	TGTGCCAGCAGCCCGCAGGGGGCATTAGGCTACACCTTC	CASSPQGALGYTF
TRBD2	TRBV11-2	once	TRBJ2-7	TGTGCCAGCAGCTTAAATAGCGGGAGTTCGGCATACGAGCAGTACTTC	CASSLNSGSSAYEQYF
NA	TRBV5-4	NA	TRBJ2-1	TGTGCCAGCAGAGCGACGACCTACAATGAGCAGTTCTTC	CASRATTYNEQFF
TRBD2	TRBV27	NA	TRBJ2-3	TGTGCCAGCAAGGAAGGAGAACTAGCGGAAGCTAGCACAGATACGCAGTATTTT	CASKEGELAEASTDTQYF
NA	TRBV7-9	once	TRBJ2-7	TGTTCCAGCAGCTTGGGGGGTGCCTACGAGCAGTACTTC	CSSSLGGAYEQYF
TRBD2	TRBV11-2	few	TRBJ2-2	TGTGCCAGCAGCCCTCGCAGCGGGAGTGGGAGCACCGGGGAGCTGTTTTTT	CASSPRSGSGSTGELFF
NA	TRBV2	NA	TRBJ2-2	TGTGCCAGCACTCCGGAGAACGGGAACACCGGGGAGCTGTTTTTT	CASTPENGNTGELFF
NA	TRBV7-2	NA	TRBJ2-7	TGTGCCAGCAGCTTAATCGGAGGGGCCTACGAGCAGTACTTC	CASSLIGGAYEQYF
TRBD2	TRBV28	NA	TRBJ2-1	TGTGCCAGCAGTTTATCAGGGCTAGCGGCATTCAATGAGCAGTTCTTC	CASSLSGLAAFNEQFF
TRBD1	TRBV27	NA	TRBJ2-1	TGTGCCAGCACCCGGACAGGATCTCGATCTCAGGCAGGTGAGCAGTTCTTC	CASTRTGSRSQAGEQFF
NA	TRBV5-4	NA	TRBJ1-1	TGTGCCAGCAGCCATCAGAACACTGAAGCTTTCTTT	CASSHQNTEAFF
TRBD2	TRBV5-1	NA	TRBJ2-3	TGCGCCAGCAGGGGGATAGCGGGGGCAGATACGCAGTATTTT	CASRGIAGADTQYF
TRBD1	TRBV30	NA	TRBJ1-5	TGTGCCTGGAGGCCCGGGACAGGGCTCGTCTATAGCAATCAGCCCCAGCATTTT	CAWRPGTGLVYSNQPQHF